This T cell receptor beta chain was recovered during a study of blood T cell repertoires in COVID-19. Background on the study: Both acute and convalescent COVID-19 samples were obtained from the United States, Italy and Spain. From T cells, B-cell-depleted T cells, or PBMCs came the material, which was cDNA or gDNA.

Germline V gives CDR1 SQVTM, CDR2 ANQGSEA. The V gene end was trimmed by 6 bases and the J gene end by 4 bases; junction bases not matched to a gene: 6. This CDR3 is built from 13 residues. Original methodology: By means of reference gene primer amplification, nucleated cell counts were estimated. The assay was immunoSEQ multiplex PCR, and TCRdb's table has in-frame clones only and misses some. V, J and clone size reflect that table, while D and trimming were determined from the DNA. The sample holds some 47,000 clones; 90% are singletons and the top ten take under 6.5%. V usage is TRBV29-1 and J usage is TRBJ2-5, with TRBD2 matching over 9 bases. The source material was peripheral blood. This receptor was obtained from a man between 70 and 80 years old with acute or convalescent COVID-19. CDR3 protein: CSVGGLAGETQYF. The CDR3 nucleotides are TGCAGCGTCGGGGGACTAGCCGGAGAGACCCAGTACTTC.